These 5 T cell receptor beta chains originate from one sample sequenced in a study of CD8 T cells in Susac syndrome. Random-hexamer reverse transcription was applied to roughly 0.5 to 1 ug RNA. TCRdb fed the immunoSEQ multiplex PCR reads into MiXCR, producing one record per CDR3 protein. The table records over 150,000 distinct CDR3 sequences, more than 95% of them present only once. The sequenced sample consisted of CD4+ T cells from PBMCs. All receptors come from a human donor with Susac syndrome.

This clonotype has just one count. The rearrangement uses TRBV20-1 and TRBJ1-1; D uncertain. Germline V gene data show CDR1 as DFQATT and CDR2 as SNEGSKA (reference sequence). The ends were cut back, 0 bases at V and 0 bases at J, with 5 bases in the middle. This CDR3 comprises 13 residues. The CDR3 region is CSARDGVNTEAFF. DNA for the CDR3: TGCAGTGCTAGAGACGGTGTGAACACTGAAGCTTTCTTT.

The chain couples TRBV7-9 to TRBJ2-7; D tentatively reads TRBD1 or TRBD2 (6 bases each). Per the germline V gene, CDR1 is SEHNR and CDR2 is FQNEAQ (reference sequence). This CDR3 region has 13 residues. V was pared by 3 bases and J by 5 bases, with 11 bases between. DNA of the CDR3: TGTGCCAGCAGCTTGGGGGGCCTCGACGAGCAGTACGTC. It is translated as CASSLGGLDEQYV.

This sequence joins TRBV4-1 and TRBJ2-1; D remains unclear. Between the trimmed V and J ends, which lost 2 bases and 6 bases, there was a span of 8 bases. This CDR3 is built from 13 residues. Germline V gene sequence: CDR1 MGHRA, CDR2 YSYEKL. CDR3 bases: TGCGCCAGCAGCCAAACACGGTCCAATGAGCAGTTCTTC. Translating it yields CASSQTRSNEQFF.

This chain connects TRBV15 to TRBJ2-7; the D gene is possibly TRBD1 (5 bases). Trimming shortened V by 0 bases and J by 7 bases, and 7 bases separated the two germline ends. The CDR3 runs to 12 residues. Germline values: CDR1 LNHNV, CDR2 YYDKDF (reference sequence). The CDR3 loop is CATSRERGEQYF. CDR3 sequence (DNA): TGTGCCACCAGCAGAGAAAGGGGTGAGCAGTACTTC.

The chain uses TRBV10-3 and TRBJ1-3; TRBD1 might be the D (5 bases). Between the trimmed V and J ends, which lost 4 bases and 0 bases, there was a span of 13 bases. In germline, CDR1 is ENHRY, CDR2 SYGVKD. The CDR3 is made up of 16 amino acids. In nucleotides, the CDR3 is TGTGCCATCAGTGGGCCTCAGGGAGACTCTGGAAACACCATATATTTT. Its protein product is CAISGPQGDSGNTIYF.